The 4 T cell receptor beta chains below come from one sample, sequenced in a study of tumor-infiltrating lymphocytes in primary liver carcinoma. Extraction of RNA together with DNA used about 17-30 mg of unsorted bulk tissue. Synthesis of TCR beta cDNA was carried out from around 500 ng total RNA with a constant-region primer. Three nested multiplex PCR rounds, a slightly modified ARM-PCR, produced the libraries for TCR beta. The study ran its first two PCR rounds for around 10 cycles each, using TRBV1-TRBV30 forward primers and a C-beta reverse primer. Each CDR3 protein gets one entry after TCRdb re-called the multiplex PCR reads with MiXCR. Among roughly 78,000 distinct CDR3 sequences listed, about two thirds were seen once. Sample: liver tumor tissue from sampling region 4. Subset reported: tumor region T4, right-lateral pole. All receptors come from a woman in her sixties with primary liver carcinoma and hepatitis B virus infection.

The chain couples TRBV6-5 to TRBJ1-1; a weak D match, TRBD1 (5 bases). This CDR3 spans 12 amino acids. The germline V gene encodes CDR1 MNHEY and CDR2 SVGAGI. V dropped 6 bases and J dropped 6 bases, with 11 bases sitting between them. In nucleotides, the CDR3 is TGTGCCAGCAGATGGGACGGTTCTGAAGCTTTCTTT. It codes for CASRWDGSEAFF.

To note about this clonotype: The junction shows a germline mismatch at one end, possibly a read error. V usage is TRBV6-5 and J usage is TRBJ2-7; D assignment may be TRBD1 or TRBD2 (5 bases each). Germline V gene sequence: CDR1 MNHEY, CDR2 SVGAGI. This CDR3 spans 15 amino acids. In DNA, the CDR3 is TGTGGCAGCAGTTCTTCCGGGACCCAAACCTACGAGCAGTACTTC. Amino acid sequence: CGSSSSGTQTYEQYF.

On this clonotype itself: A junction boundary mismatches the germline segment, possibly from a read error. The chain uses TRBV6-1 and TRBJ2-7, with D tentatively TRBD2 (5 bases). CDR3 length: 14 amino acids. Germline V gene lookup returns CDR1 MNHNS and CDR2 SASEGT. CDR3 DNA: TGTACCAGCAGTTCACAGCGGAGCTCCTACGGGCAGTACTTC. Amino acids: CTSSSQRSSYGQYF.

In the case of this clonotype: A read error may be the cause here, since a much bigger clone is one base away. This chain links TRBV5-1 with TRBJ2-1; a possible D gene is TRBD2 (6 bases). CDR1 and CDR2 (germline): SGHRS, YFSETQ. This CDR3 comprises 13 residues. V was shortened by 4 bases and J by 9 bases, with 14 bases between the two germline ends. CDR3 nucleotide sequence: TGCGCCAGCAGCCAACCGGACTATTTTGAGCAGTTCTTC. It is translated as CASSQPDYFEQFF.